Each of the 16 T cell receptor beta chains below was sequenced from the same sample in a study of spatial heterogeneity in lung cancer. Time point meaning: blood at routine non-recurrence follow-up after resection. TCRdb fed the 5' RACE reads into MiXCR, producing one record per CDR3 protein. Among 20,000 to 30,000 distinct CDR3 sequences, more than 9.5% were seen once, and the ten largest hold approximately 21%. This specimen was PBMCs, taken at follow-up. These receptors were obtained from a male donor with early-stage non-small cell lung cancer.

This clonotype was detected many times. V gene TRBV7-9 combines with J gene TRBJ1-1, with D tentatively TRBD1 (5 bases). Germline values: CDR1 SEHNR, CDR2 FQNEAQ (reference sequence). With 5 bases removed from V and 6 bases from J, the gap between germline ends came to 10 bases. CDR3 length: 12 amino acids. Here the CDR3 DNA reads TGTGCCAGCAGCCGTGGGGCAGCTGAAGCTTTCTTT. This translates into CASSRGAAEAFF.

This clonotype showed up many times. V and J are TRBV2 and TRBJ2-2; 10 bases agree with TRBD1. This CDR3 comprises 17 residues. After removal of 7 bases from V and 6 bases from J, the junction contained 14 bases not matched to a gene. The germline gives CDR1 SNHLY, CDR2 FYNNEI. The CDR3 DNA reads as TGTGCCAGCATCCGGAGGGAGACAGGGGGCAGCTCCGGGGAGCTGTTTTTT. Translating gives CASIRRETGGSSGELFF.

CDR3 DNA: TGTGCCAGCAGCAAGACAGCCTATGGCTACACCTTC. As protein: CASSKTAYGYTF. This sequence joins TRBV21-1 and TRBJ1-2; TRBD1, the table's D call, was not compared with the DNA. TRBV21-1 is termed a pseudogene. This CDR3 comprises 12 residues.

This clonotype was counted ten times or more. The CDR3 nucleotides are TGTGCCAGCAGTGAAAGCCAGGGGGATGGCTACACCTTC. Translation gives CASSESQGDGYTF. The rearrangement joins TRBV6-1 to TRBJ1-2; 7 nucleotides align to TRBD1. The CDR3 spans 13 residues. The junction had 3 bases not matched to a gene; V was cut back by 2 bases and J by 6 bases. Looked up from germline, CDR1 is MNHNS and CDR2 is SASEGT.

Comment on this clonotype: A clone one base away is much larger, so this may be a read error. The V call is TRBV19, the J call TRBJ2-7; 13 nucleotides line up with TRBD2. Germline-derived CDR1 and CDR2 are LNHDA and SQIVND (reference sequence). The CDR3 totals 17 residues. The CDR3 reads CVSSMTYGTSGNYEQYF. The CDR3 nucleotides read TGTGTCAGTAGTATGACTTACGGGACTAGCGGGAACTACGAGCAGTACTTC.

The chain is built from TRBV6-2 or TRBV6-3 and TRBJ1-1, with D uncertain. The V gene lost 5 bases and the J gene lost 4 bases, with 11 bases spanning the gap. Germline lookup yields CDR1 MNHEY and CDR2 SVGEGT. This CDR3 region has 13 residues. CDR3 coding DNA: TGTGCCAGCAGTCCTGGCCGGAGCACTGAAGCTTTCTTT. This codes for CASSPGRSTEAFF.

This clonotype has ten or more counts. The gene calls are TRBV11-2 and TRBJ2-5; 9 nucleotides line up with TRBD1. The CDR3 has 17 residues. The J segment lost 5 bases and the V segment lost 6 bases, leaving 16 bases of the junction unmatched. Germline V gives CDR1 SGHAT, CDR2 FQNNGV. The CDR3 DNA follows: TGTGCCAGCAGATCCAGTTGGACAGGGGATGGCGGGGAGACCCAGTACTTC. This sequence encodes CASRSSWTGDGGETQYF.

This clonotype is termed medium-sized (0.01 to 0.1%). The chain carries TRBV29-1 and TRBJ2-5; unclear D gene. The length of the CDR3 is 11 residues. Germline V gives CDR1 SQVTM, CDR2 ANQGSEA. Trimming pared 4 bases from V and 2 bases from J, leaving 5 bases between. CDR3 sequence: CSVAPQETQYF. The CDR3 bases are TGCAGCGTTGCCCCGCAAGAGACCCAGTACTTC.

The sample holds many counts of this clonotype. This sequence joins TRBV28 and TRBJ2-5; 7 bases line up with TRBD2. Germline lookup yields CDR1 MDHEN and CDR2 SYDVKM. V gave up 4 bases and J gave up 2 bases; unmatched junction bases: 7. The CDR3 has 15 residues. The DNA for the CDR3 is TGTGCCAGCAGTTGGGGAGCGGGGCGGCAAGAGACCCAGTACTTC. Its protein product is CASSWGAGRQETQYF.

A few counts support this clonotype. This chain joins TRBV7-8 and TRBJ2-2, with 11 bases fitting TRBD2. CDR3 size: 17 residues. The germline V gene encodes CDR1 SGHVS and CDR2 FQNEAQ. V shed 5 bases and J 3 bases; nucleotides not matched to a gene: 8. CDR3 bases: TGTGCCAGCAGCCGGGGTAGCGGGGGGGCCGACACCGGGGAGCTGTTTTTT. Protein: CASSRGSGGADTGELFF.

In its sample, this clonotype was seen a few times. In DNA, the CDR3 is TGCGCCAGCAGCCGGGGACAGGTAGCCTACAATGAGCAGTTCTTC. The encoded protein is CASSRGQVAYNEQFF. The genes are TRBV4-3 and TRBJ2-1; TRBD1 matches at 8 bases. The germline V gene encodes CDR1 LGHNA and CDR2 YSLEER. The CDR3 loop spans 15 amino acids. The ends lost 4 bases at V and 2 bases at J; junction bases unmatched: 4.

This clonotype was detected ten times or more. V gene TRBV7-8 combines with J gene TRBJ2-2, with 12 bases aligning to TRBD2. Looked up from germline, CDR1 is SGHVS and CDR2 is FQNEAQ. The V segment lost 4 bases and the J segment 5 bases; nucleotides outside the gene matches: 5. The CDR3 extends over 16 amino acids. The CDR3 reads CASSSRTSGATGELFF. The DNA of the CDR3 is TGTGCCAGCAGCTCAAGGACTAGCGGGGCAACCGGGGAGCTGTTTTTT.

This clonotype turned up a few times. The genes are TRBV2 and TRBJ2-3; maybe TRBD1 (6 bases). V was cut by 8 bases and J by 2 bases, with 14 bases left in between. This CDR3 spans 14 amino acids. Germline V gene data show CDR1 as SNHLY and CDR2 as FYNNEI. The CDR3: CASGRRDITDTQYF. The CDR3 coding sequence is TGTGCCAGCGGGCGTCGGGACATCACAGATACGCAGTATTTT.

Many counts were recorded for this clonotype. This sequence joins TRBV5-1 and TRBJ2-1; TRBD1 aligns across 10 bases. V dropped 4 bases and J dropped 2; count of bases not matched to a gene: 6. Germline V gene lookup returns CDR1 SGHRS and CDR2 YFSETQ. This CDR3 contains 16 residues. CDR3 sequence: CASSLGQGRPYNEQFF. The CDR3 region has the DNA TGCGCCAGCAGCCTGGGACAGGGGCGTCCCTACAATGAGCAGTTCTTC.

The table lists this clonotype with many counts. The chain links TRBV11-2 to TRBJ1-3; no definite D call. This CDR3 contains 13 residues. In germline, CDR1 is SGHAT, CDR2 FQNNGV. Deletions cut 5 bases from V and 3 bases from J, with 8 bases between. DNA for the CDR3: TGTGCCAGCAGCCCCAATATTGGAAACACCATATATTTT. It codes for CASSPNIGNTIYF.

Many counts were recorded for this clonotype. The chain recombines TRBV7-6 with TRBJ2-7, with D maybe TRBD2 (5 bases). V lost 5 bases and J 4 bases, leaving 12 bases between the germline ends. The CDR3 is 13 residues long. From germline, CDR1 is SGHVS and CDR2 FNYEAQ. CDR3 amino acids: CASSRGLFYEQYF. The CDR3 DNA sequence: TGTGCCAGCAGCCGCGGACTTTTTTACGAGCAGTACTTC. The entire variable domain, with the rest obtained from reference TRBV7-6 and TRBJ2-7, is as follows: GAGVSQSPRYKVTKRGQDVALRCDPISGHVSLYWYRQALGQGPEFLTYFNYEAQQDKSGLPNDRFSAERPEGSISTLTIQRTEQRDSAMYRCASSRGLFYEQYFGPGTRLTVT.